The entry below gives a single T cell receptor beta chain sequence along with its context. The antigen is undetermined. Deletions cut 5 bases from V and 4 bases from J, with 12 bases between. Germline V gene lookup returns CDR1 SGHDN and CDR2 FVKESK. CDR3 length: 13 amino acids. This was the immunoSEQ version 4 assay in survey mode. The repertoire was sequenced with immunoSEQ multiplex PCR; TCRdb's copy has only in-frame clones and lacks some. The top ten clones hold 2% to 2.5% of a sample with around 9,900 clones, about four fifths of them seen once. This specimen belongs to a study of persistence of HIV-infected CD4 T cells. At the level of the study: Median time on suppressive ART was more than seven years. Study-level points and caveats: Compared with CD3/CD28-stimulated cells, CMV- and Gag-responding cells showed lower TCRbeta richness. Rare CMV-responding cells carrying HIV-1 proviruses were not analyzed separately for TCR. TCR oligoclonality correlated with proviral oligoclonality in the same sorted populations.

Overlapping HIV-1 Gag 15-mer peptides at roughly 1 ug per peptide per mL were used. Sorting selected CD4+ T cells upregulating both CD40 ligand and CD69. This clonotype originated in an adult woman with HIV who was CMV-seropositive. The chain uses TRBV14 and TRBJ2-7, with D unclear. Sequencing was performed on CD4+ T cells sorted from PBMCs after approximately 19-hour stimulation, taken from a patient who received antiretroviral therapy. DNA of the CDR3: TGTGCCAGCAGCGAACAAGGCCCGTACGAGCAGTACTTC. Its protein is CASSEQGPYEQYF.